This T cell receptor beta chain was recorded in a study of blood T cell repertoires in COVID-19. Overall study context: Italy, Spain and the United States were the sources of the convalescent and acute COVID-19 samples.

This clone was detected only once. Generated by immunoSEQ multiplex PCR, the TCRdb table keeps only in-frame clones and is missing some. The sample has some 100,000 clones, 86% seen once. Sequenced sample: peripheral blood. This receptor was identified in a man aged 45-65 years with acute or convalescent COVID-19.

The CDR3 loop reads CASSPIPGQNTNTEAFF. CDR3 coding DNA: TGTGCCAGCAGCCCGATCCCGGGACAGAATACGAACACTGAAGCTTTCTTT. V is TRBV7-9 and J is TRBJ1-1, with 7 positions matching TRBD1. With V trimmed by 5 bases and J by 1 base, 13 bases remained unmatched. The CDR3 covers 17 residues. Germline loops: CDR1 SEHNR, CDR2 FQNEAQ (reference sequence).